This T cell receptor beta chain was identified in a study of blood T cells in healthy people across ages. For the second PCR, which ran for roughly 6 to 12 cycles, a sample-barcoded 5' primer and a J-beta primer mix were used. MiXCR, run by TCRdb on the 5' RACE reads, gives a single entry per CDR3 protein. The data contain over a million distinct CDR3 sequences, roughly a quarter of them singletons. The germline V gene has CDR1 MDHEN and CDR2 SYDVKM. This CDR3 is 13 amino acids long. V lost 4 bases and J 8 bases, leaving 14 bases between the germline ends. This sample also appeared in a second study, on T cells of mothers and their children.

The chain has TRBV28 and TRBJ1-2; D is uncertain. This TCR derives from a girl between 2 and 10 years old in good health. Sample: blood. The CDR3 sequence is CASSSSPGFGYTF. For the CDR3, the DNA is TGTGCCAGCAGTTCATCCCCCGGGTTCGGCTACACCTTC.